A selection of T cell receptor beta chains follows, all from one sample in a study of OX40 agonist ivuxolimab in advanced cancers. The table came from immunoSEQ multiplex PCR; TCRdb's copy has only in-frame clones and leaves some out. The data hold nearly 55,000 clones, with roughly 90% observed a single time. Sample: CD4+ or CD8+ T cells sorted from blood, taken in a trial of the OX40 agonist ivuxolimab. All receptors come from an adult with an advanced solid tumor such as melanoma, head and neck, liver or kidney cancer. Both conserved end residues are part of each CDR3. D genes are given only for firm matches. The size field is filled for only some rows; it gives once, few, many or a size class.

CDR3 protein: CASSYQTGGGYEQYF; CDR3 DNA: TGTGCCAGCAGTTACCAAACAGGGGGTGGCTACGAGCAGTACTTC; clone size: -; CDR3 length: 15; D gene: TRBD1; J gene: TRBJ2-7; V gene: TRBV6-5
CDR3 protein: CASRGVLGAGNTIYF; CDR3 DNA: TGTGCCAGCAGAGGAGTACTTGGGGCTGGAAACACCATATATTTT; clone size: -; CDR3 length: 15; D gene: -; J gene: TRBJ1-3; V gene: TRBV28
CDR3 protein: CATSRDGAGGTYNEQFF; CDR3 DNA: TGTGCCACCAGCAGAGATGGGGCGGGAGGAACTTACAATGAGCAGTTCTTC; clone size: -; CDR3 length: 17; D gene: TRBD2; J gene: TRBJ2-1; V gene: TRBV15
CDR3 protein: CASSWPGNSYEQYF; CDR3 DNA: TGTGCCAGCAGCTGGCCGGGAAACTCCTACGAGCAGTACTTC; clone size: -; CDR3 length: 14; D gene: -; J gene: TRBJ2-7; V gene: TRBV28
CDR3 protein: CASGTSGATNEKLFF; CDR3 DNA: TGTGCCAGCGGGACTTCAGGGGCAACTAATGAAAAACTGTTTTTT; clone size: -; CDR3 length: 15; D gene: -; J gene: TRBJ1-4; V gene: TRBV28
CDR3 protein: CASSLGGDTQYF; CDR3 DNA: TGCGCCAGCAGCTTGGGTGGGGATACGCAGTATTTT; clone size: -; CDR3 length: 12; D gene: -; J gene: TRBJ2-3; V gene: TRBV5-1
CDR3 protein: CASSADRGSSPLHF; CDR3 DNA: TGTGCCAGCAGCGCTGACAGGGGCAGTTCACCCCTCCACTTT; clone size: -; CDR3 length: 14; D gene: TRBD1; J gene: TRBJ1-6; V gene: TRBV5-6
CDR3 protein: CASKLAASAAGANVLTF; CDR3 DNA: TGTGCCAGTAAGCTTGCAGCTTCGGCGGCTGGGGCCAACGTCCTGACTTTC; clone size: -; CDR3 length: 17; D gene: -; J gene: TRBJ2-6; V gene: TRBV19
CDR3 protein: CASSPGQAFSYEQYF; CDR3 DNA: TGTGCCAGCAGTCCGGGACAGGCGTTCTCCTACGAGCAGTACTTC; clone size: once; CDR3 length: 15; D gene: TRBD1; J gene: TRBJ2-7; V gene: TRBV2
CDR3 protein: CASSPTGGNTEAFF; CDR3 DNA: TGTGCCAGCTCACCTACAGGGGGGAACACTGAAGCTTTCTTT; clone size: once; CDR3 length: 14; D gene: TRBD1; J gene: TRBJ1-1; V gene: TRBV18
CDR3 protein: CASSPDRGAGETQYF; CDR3 DNA: TGTGCCAGCAGCCCCGACCGGGGGGCCGGGGAGACCCAGTACTTC; clone size: -; CDR3 length: 15; D gene: -; J gene: TRBJ2-5; V gene: TRBV2
CDR3 protein: CASSTPGTGGSGANVLTF; CDR3 DNA: TGTGCCAGCAGCACTCCCGGGACAGGGGGCTCTGGGGCCAACGTCCTGACTTTC; clone size: -; CDR3 length: 18; D gene: -; J gene: TRBJ2-6; V gene: TRBV21-1
CDR3 protein: CASSITGRNTEAFF; CDR3 DNA: TGTGCCAGTAGTATCACAGGGCGAAACACTGAAGCTTTCTTT; clone size: -; CDR3 length: 14; D gene: -; J gene: TRBJ1-1; V gene: TRBV19
CDR3 protein: CSGKTSGVGEQYF; CDR3 DNA: TGCAGCGGCAAGACTAGCGGGGTGGGTGAGCAGTACTTC; clone size: -; CDR3 length: 13; D gene: TRBD2; J gene: TRBJ2-7; V gene: TRBV29-1
CDR3 protein: CASKLGAGGNTIYF; CDR3 DNA: TGTGCCAGCAAGCTGGGGGCAGGAGGAAACACCATATATTTT; clone size: -; CDR3 length: 14; D gene: -; J gene: TRBJ1-3; V gene: TRBV27
CDR3 protein: CASSTQPGTTLGYTF; CDR3 DNA: TGTGCCAGCAGCACCCAGCCCGGGACGACACTTGGCTACACCTTC; clone size: -; CDR3 length: 15; D gene: -; J gene: TRBJ1-2; V gene: TRBV7-2
CDR3 protein: CASSPRPSGDTQYF; CDR3 DNA: TGCGCCAGCAGCCCCCGACCATCGGGGGATACGCAGTATTTT; clone size: -; CDR3 length: 14; D gene: -; J gene: TRBJ2-3; V gene: TRBV5-1
CDR3 protein: CASSPEPPGAFF; CDR3 DNA: TGTGCCAGCTCACCGGAACCCCCGGGAGCTTTCTTT; clone size: -; CDR3 length: 12; D gene: -; J gene: TRBJ1-1; V gene: TRBV18
CDR3 protein: CASSLPGQGEAFF; CDR3 DNA: TGTGCCAGCAGCTTGCCCGGACAGGGTGAAGCTTTCTTT; clone size: -; CDR3 length: 13; D gene: TRBD1; J gene: TRBJ1-1; V gene: TRBV11-2
CDR3 protein: CASSLSDGAAGKLFF; CDR3 DNA: TGTGCCAGCAGCCTATCGGACGGTGCGGCGGGGAAACTGTTTTTT; clone size: -; CDR3 length: 15; D gene: -; J gene: TRBJ1-4; V gene: TRBV6-5
CDR3 protein: CASSDGQVGFWVYF; CDR3 DNA: TGTGCCAGCAGCGACGGACAGGTGGGATTTTGGGTGTACTTC; clone size: -; CDR3 length: 14; D gene: TRBD1; J gene: TRBJ2-7; V gene: TRBV2
CDR3 protein: CASSLAGQGYSPLHF; CDR3 DNA: TGCGCCAGCAGCTTGGCAGGACAGGGTTATTCACCCCTCCACTTT; clone size: -; CDR3 length: 15; D gene: TRBD1; J gene: TRBJ1-6; V gene: TRBV5-1
CDR3 protein: CASSATSGGRQYF; CDR3 DNA: TGTGCCAGCAGTGCGACTAGCGGGGGCCGTCAGTACTTC; clone size: -; CDR3 length: 13; D gene: TRBD2; J gene: TRBJ2-5; V gene: TRBV6-1
CDR3 protein: CASSFYAGTRYGYTF; CDR3 DNA: TGTGCCAGCAGTTTTTACGCCGGGACCCGCTATGGCTACACCTTC; clone size: once; CDR3 length: 15; D gene: -; J gene: TRBJ1-2; V gene: TRBV27
CDR3 protein: CASSFGDGAYEQYF; CDR3 DNA: TGTGCCAGCTCTTTCGGGGACGGAGCCTACGAGCAGTACTTC; clone size: -; CDR3 length: 14; D gene: -; J gene: TRBJ2-7; V gene: TRBV11-2
CDR3 protein: CASRQNTEAFF; CDR3 DNA: TGTGCCAGCAGACAGAACACTGAAGCTTTCTTT; clone size: -; CDR3 length: 11; D gene: -; J gene: TRBJ1-1; V gene: TRBV6-1
CDR3 protein: CASSLMGASGEKLFF; CDR3 DNA: TGCGCCAGCAGCTTAATGGGGGCGAGTGGTGAAAAACTGTTTTTT; clone size: -; CDR3 length: 15; D gene: -; J gene: TRBJ1-4; V gene: TRBV5-1